Listed here are 18 T cell receptor beta chains from one sample, sequenced in a study of blood T cell repertoires in COVID-19. Using immunoSEQ multiplex PCR, the repertoire was profiled, and TCRdb retains in-frame clones only, with some absent. The profile covers under 150,000 clones, with 85% to 90% appearing a single time and around 7.3% taken by the ten largest. The sample taken for sequencing was peripheral blood. These receptors were taken from a man aged 50-60 years with acute or convalescent COVID-19.

V is TRBV4-1 and J is TRBJ2-5; TRBD1 matches at 11 bases. The CDR3 loop spans 16 amino acids. The trim removed 4 bases at V and 8 bases at J, leaving 12 bases unmatched. Germline V gives CDR1 MGHRA, CDR2 YSYEKL. The CDR3 reads CASSLQTGTGGFTQYF. In nucleotides, the CDR3 is TGCGCCAGCAGCCTTCAAACCGGGACAGGGGGTTTTACCCAGTACTTC.

This chain links TRBV19 with TRBJ2-1; TRBD2 aligns across 15 bases. With V trimmed by 8 bases and J by 5 bases, 10 bases remained unmatched. The germline gives CDR1 LNHDA, CDR2 SQIVND (reference sequence). This CDR3 has 17 residues. The CDR3 loop is CASGRTSGRAGNNEQFF. The CDR3 DNA reads as TGTGCCAGTGGGAGGACTAGCGGGAGGGCCGGAAACAATGAGCAGTTCTTC.

As for this clone: The same CDR3 arises from other DNA sequences in this sample as well. The CDR3 DNA reads as TGTGCCAGCAGTCGGGGATCTGGAAACACCATATATTTT. Its translation: CASSRGSGNTIYF. The genes are TRBV6-5 and TRBJ1-3; D call uncertain. Trimming left V 5 bases short and J 1 base short, with 6 bases between. Germline CDR1 is MNHEY and CDR2 is SVGAGI. This CDR3 spans 13 amino acids.

The V gene is TRBV6-2 or TRBV6-3, the J gene TRBJ2-7; D is possibly TRBD2 (6 bases). Per the germline V gene, CDR1 is MNHEY and CDR2 is SVGEGT. CDR3 length equals 14 residues. The ends were cut back, 5 bases at V and 0 bases at J, with 11 bases in the middle. The CDR3 region is CASSPGLTSYEQYF. CDR3 DNA: TGTGCCAGCAGTCCCGGACTAACCTCCTACGAGCAGTACTTC.

The chain carries TRBV3-1 (or the pseudogene TRBV3-2) and TRBJ1-5; D gene ambiguous. V lost 0 bases and J lost 5, with 11 bases in between. CDR3 length: 15 residues. Looked up from germline, CDR1 is LGHDT and CDR2 is YNNKEL (reference sequence). The CDR3 region is CASSQDWSADQPQHF. The CDR3 nucleotides are TGTGCCAGCAGCCAAGATTGGTCTGCGGATCAGCCCCAGCATTTT.

The genes are TRBV19 and TRBJ2-1, with 7 positions matching TRBD1. The CDR3 is made up of 14 amino acids. V dropped 6 bases and J dropped 2; count of bases not matched to a gene: 4. CDR1 is LNHDA and CDR2 is SQIVND in the germline V gene (reference sequence). The CDR3 DNA is TGTGCCAGTAGGATTGACAGGGCCTACAATGAGCAGTTCTTC. As protein: CASRIDRAYNEQFF.

This chain links TRBV6-5 with TRBJ1-6, with 8 bases identical to TRBD1. With 5 bases clipped from V and 10 bases from J, the junction kept 7 bases outside the gene matches. The CDR3 sequence is 14 residues long. Germline CDR1 and CDR2: MNHEY and SVGAGI. CDR3 sequence (DNA): TGTGCCAGCAGTCTAGACAGGGGAGGATCACCCCTCCACTTT. This sequence encodes CASSLDRGGSPLHF.

The rearrangement links TRBV6-5 to TRBJ2-1, with 9 positions matching TRBD2. The germline V gene has CDR1 MNHEY and CDR2 SVGAGI. This CDR3 is built from 15 residues. Trimming removed 0 bases from V and 7 bases from J; junction bases left unmatched: 4. The CDR3 region is CASSYSSGRSNEQFF. For the CDR3, the DNA is TGTGCCAGCAGTTACTCGAGCGGGAGGTCAAATGAGCAGTTCTTC.

The rearrangement uses TRBV2 and TRBJ1-3; D is unclear. The CDR3 runs to 15 residues. Germline lookup yields CDR1 SNHLY and CDR2 FYNNEI. Trimming removed 3 bases from V and 3 bases from J, with 12 bases in between. The CDR3 nucleotides are TGTGCCAGCAGTGAGGTCGGGGTTTTTGGAAACACCATATATTTT. As protein: CASSEVGVFGNTIYF.

The chain's CDR3 is CSVEFWRGRDTEAFF. CDR3 sequence (DNA): TGCAGCGTTGAATTTTGGAGGGGGCGAGACACTGAAGCTTTCTTT. This chain links TRBV29-1 with TRBJ1-1; 7 nucleotides agree with TRBD1. Looked up from germline, CDR1 is SQVTM and CDR2 is ANQGSEA. V lost 2 bases, J lost 3 bases, and 9 bases stayed unmatched. This CDR3 has 15 amino acids.

The rearrangement links TRBV27 to TRBJ1-2; D is ambiguous. With 6 bases removed from V and 7 bases from J, the gap between germline ends came to 12 bases. CDR1 is MNHEY and CDR2 is SMNVEV in the germline V gene (reference sequence). This CDR3 is built from 12 residues. CDR3 nucleotide sequence: TGTGCCAGCAGAATGAGAGGGTTTGGCTACACCTTC. Translation: CASRMRGFGYTF.

The rearrangement joins TRBV7-2 to TRBJ2-3, with 7 bases that match TRBD2. This CDR3 spans 15 amino acids. The germline gives CDR1 SGHTA, CDR2 FQGNSA. V shed 1 base, J shed 3 bases, and the junction held 4 bases outside the gene matches. CDR3 residues: CASSLGSGTTDTQYF. The CDR3 nucleotides read TGTGCCAGCAGCTTAGGGAGCGGGACGACAGATACGCAGTATTTT.

In DNA form, the CDR3 reads TGCGCCAGCAGCTTGGAAGGGGTGGGGGATACGCAGTATTTT. This encodes CASSLEGVGDTQYF. The rearrangement uses TRBV5-1 and TRBJ2-3; possible D gene TRBD1, 5 bases. The V and J ends lost 0 bases and 6 bases respectively, with 11 bases between them. The CDR3 has 14 amino acids. CDR1 is SGHRS and CDR2 is YFSETQ in the germline V gene.

The rearrangement joins TRBV2 to TRBJ1-2, with TRBD1 matching over 7 bases. The CDR3 extends over 17 amino acids. The germline CDR1 and CDR2 sequences are SNHLY and FYNNEI. The V gene end was trimmed by 4 bases and the J gene end by 6 bases; junction bases not matched to a gene: 17. In DNA, the CDR3 is TGTGCCAGCAGTGTGAATGGCCGGACAGGCCCGGGTGATGGCTACACCTTC. Translated: CASSVNGRTGPGDGYTF.

The rearrangement uses TRBV27 and TRBJ2-1; the match to TRBD1 covers 7 bases. J lost 2 bases, V lost 2 bases, and 0 bases had no gene match. The CDR3 is 14 residues long. Germline CDR1 reads MNHEY; CDR2 reads SMNVEV (reference sequence). The DNA of the CDR3 is TGTGCCAGCAGTTTAACAGGGGCCTACAATGAGCAGTTCTTC. Its protein product is CASSLTGAYNEQFF.

This chain connects TRBV18 to TRBJ1-1; perhaps TRBD1 as D (6 bases). The CDR3 is 16 residues long. Germline V gene lookup returns CDR1 KGHSH and CDR2 LQKENI. V was shortened by 3 bases and J by 4 bases, with 18 bases between the two germline ends. In nucleotides, the CDR3 is TGTGCCAGCTCACCTCACATTCGGACAGAAGTCACTGAAGCTTTCTTT. It translates to CASSPHIRTEVTEAFF.

This chain links TRBV19 with TRBJ1-1; 10 nucleotides agree with TRBD1. This CDR3 is 17 amino acids long. The V gene end was trimmed by 5 bases and the J gene end by 0 bases; junction bases not matched to a gene: 9. The V gene's germline CDR1 is LNHDA and CDR2 SQIVND (reference sequence). CDR3 amino acids: CASSPGTGVALNTEAFF. CDR3 DNA: TGTGCCAGTAGTCCTGGGACAGGGGTCGCTCTGAACACTGAAGCTTTCTTT.

This rearrangement joins TRBV12-3 or TRBV12-4 to TRBJ1-5; weak D call: TRBD1 (5 bases). V was shortened by 6 bases and J by 3 bases, with 9 bases between the two germline ends. This CDR3 comprises 13 residues. CDR3 sequence: CASSPGHNQPQHF. DNA for the CDR3: TGTGCCAGCAGCCCAGGGCACAATCAGCCCCAGCATTTT.